The 7 T cell receptor beta chains in this list originate from one sample, sequenced in a study of blood T cell repertoires in COVID-19. Using immunoSEQ multiplex PCR, the repertoire was profiled, and TCRdb retains in-frame clones only, with some absent. Among about 190,000 clones listed, 65% to 85% were seen once. The sequenced sample was PBMCs or T cells enriched from blood (not recorded which). The origin of the receptors is a woman aged 25-40 years who had been exposed to COVID-19.

This sequence joins TRBV6-6 and TRBJ2-7; D gene uncertain. The CDR3 is made up of 13 amino acids. V was cut by 2 bases and J by 4 bases, with 9 bases left in between. Looked up from germline, CDR1 is MNHNY and CDR2 is SVGAGI (reference sequence). Here the CDR3 reads CASSYEVTYEQYF. The CDR3 DNA reads TGTGCCAGCAGTTACGAGGTTACTTACGAGCAGTACTTC.

The chain combines TRBV2 with TRBJ2-5; D gene unclear. The CDR3 length is 13 residues. Trimming removed 1 base from V and 4 bases from J, with 7 bases in between. Germline CDR1 SNHLY, CDR2 FYNNEI. CDR3 sequence reads: CASSEVLRETQYF. CDR3 sequence (DNA): TGTGCCAGCAGTGAAGTGCTGCGAGAGACCCAGTACTTC.

This clone occurred a few times. V is TRBV9 and J is TRBJ1-2, with 8 bases that match TRBD1. This CDR3 has 14 residues. The V segment lost 3 bases and the J segment 5 bases; nucleotides outside the gene matches: 6. Germline V lookup: CDR1 SGDLS, CDR2 YYNGEE. The CDR3: CASSAGTGDYGYTF. DNA of the CDR3: TGTGCCAGCAGCGCCGGGACAGGAGATTATGGCTACACCTTC.

This clone was counted once. This chain joins TRBV12-3 or TRBV12-4 and TRBJ1-1; weak D call: TRBD1 (5 bases). CDR3 length: 13 residues. Trimming took off 6 bases at V and 2 bases at J, with 10 bases between the two ends. For the CDR3, the DNA is TGTGCCAGCAGCATGACAGAAAACACTGAAGCTTTCTTT. Amino acids: CASSMTENTEAFF.

The rearrangement uses TRBV3-1 (or the pseudogene TRBV3-2) and TRBJ2-1; 11 positions match TRBD2. Trimming took 1 base from V and 4 from J; bases not matched to a gene: 3. This CDR3 has 16 residues. Germline CDR1 and CDR2: LGHDT and YNNKEL (reference sequence). The CDR3 spells CASSQGPSGGYNEQFF. The CDR3 DNA reads TGTGCCAGCAGCCAAGGCCCTAGCGGGGGGTACAATGAGCAGTTCTTC.

This chain joins TRBV3-1 (or the pseudogene TRBV3-2) and TRBJ2-1, with a possible D match to TRBD1 (5 bases). Per the germline V gene, CDR1 is LGHDT and CDR2 is YNNKEL (reference sequence). The CDR3 is 15 residues long. The V gene lost 0 bases and the J gene lost 2 bases, with 8 bases spanning the gap. DNA for the CDR3: TGTGCCAGCAGCCAAGATCCAGGGACCTACAATGAGCAGTTCTTC. Translation: CASSQDPGTYNEQFF.

CDR3 DNA sequence: TGTGCCAGTAGGCGGGGAGGACAGGGTTCCTACGAGCAGTACTTC. It is translated as CASRRGGQGSYEQYF. The chain recombines TRBV19 with TRBJ2-7; 8 bases are a match to TRBD1. CDR1 is LNHDA and CDR2 is SQIVND in the germline V gene (reference sequence). Unmatched junction bases numbered 8, after V lost 6 bases and J lost 1 base. The CDR3 runs to 15 residues.